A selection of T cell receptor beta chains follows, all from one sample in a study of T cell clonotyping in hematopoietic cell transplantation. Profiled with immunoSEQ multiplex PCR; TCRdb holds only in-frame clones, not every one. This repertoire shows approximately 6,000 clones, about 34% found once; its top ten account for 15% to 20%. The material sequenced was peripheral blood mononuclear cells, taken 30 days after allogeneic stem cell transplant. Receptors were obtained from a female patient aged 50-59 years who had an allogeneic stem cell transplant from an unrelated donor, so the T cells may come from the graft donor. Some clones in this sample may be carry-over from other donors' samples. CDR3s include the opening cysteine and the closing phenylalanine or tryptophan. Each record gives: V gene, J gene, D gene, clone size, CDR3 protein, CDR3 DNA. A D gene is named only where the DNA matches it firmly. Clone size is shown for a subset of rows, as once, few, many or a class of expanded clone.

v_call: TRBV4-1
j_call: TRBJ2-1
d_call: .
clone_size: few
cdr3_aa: CASSQFETFEQFF
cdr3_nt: TGCGCCAGCAGCCAGTTCGAGACCTTCGAGCAGTTCTTC

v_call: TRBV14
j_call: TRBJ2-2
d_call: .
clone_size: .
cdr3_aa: CASSRQVIGTGELFF
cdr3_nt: TGTGCCAGCAGCCGGCAGGTGATCGGCACCGGGGAGCTGTTTTTT

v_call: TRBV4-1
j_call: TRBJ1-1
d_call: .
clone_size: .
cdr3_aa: CASSQGVAMSTEAFF
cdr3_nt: TGCGCCAGCAGCCAGGGGGTTGCTATGAGCACTGAAGCTTTCTTT

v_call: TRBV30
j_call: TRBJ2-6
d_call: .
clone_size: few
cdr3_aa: CAWKGYSGANVLTF
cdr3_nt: TGTGCCTGGAAGGGGTACTCTGGGGCCAACGTCCTGACTTTC

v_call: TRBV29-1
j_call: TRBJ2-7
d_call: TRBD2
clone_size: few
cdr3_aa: CSARTSGGSEQYF
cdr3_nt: TGCAGCGCCCGGACTAGCGGGGGTTCCGAGCAGTACTTC

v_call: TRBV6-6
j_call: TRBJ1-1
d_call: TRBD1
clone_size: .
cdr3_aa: CASSVRDRGLETEAFF
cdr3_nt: TGTGCCAGCAGTGTTCGGGACAGGGGGCTCGAGACTGAAGCTTTCTTT

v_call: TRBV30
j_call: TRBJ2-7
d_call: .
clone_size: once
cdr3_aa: CAWSDDARGSSSYEQYF
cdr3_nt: TGTGCCTGGAGTGACGACGCCCGGGGATCGAGCTCCTACGAGCAGTACTTC

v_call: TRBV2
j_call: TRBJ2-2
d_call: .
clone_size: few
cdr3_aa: CASRRAVTGELFF
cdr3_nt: TGTGCCAGCCGTAGGGCAGTAACCGGGGAGCTGTTTTTT

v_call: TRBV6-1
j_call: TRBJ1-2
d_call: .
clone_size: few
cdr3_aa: CASSEGLLKSYTF
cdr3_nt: TGTGCCAGCAGTGAGGGTCTTCTGAAGAGCTACACCTTC

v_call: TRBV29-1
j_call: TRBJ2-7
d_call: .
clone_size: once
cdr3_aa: CSVRFGSYEQYF
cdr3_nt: TGCAGCGTTAGGTTTGGGTCCTACGAGCAGTACTTC

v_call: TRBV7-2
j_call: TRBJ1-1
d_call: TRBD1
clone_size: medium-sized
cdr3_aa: CASSLSGGTEAFF
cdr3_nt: TGTGCCAGCAGCTTATCAGGGGGCACTGAAGCTTTCTTT

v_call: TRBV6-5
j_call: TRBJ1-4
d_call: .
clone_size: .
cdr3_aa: CASSWRDGEKLFF
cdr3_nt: TGTGCCAGCAGTTGGAGGGATGGTGAAAAACTGTTTTTT

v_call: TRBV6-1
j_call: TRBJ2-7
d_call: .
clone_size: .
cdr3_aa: CASSDPTTGRRDEQYF
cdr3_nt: TGTGCCAGCAGTGACCCGACGACAGGTAGGCGGGACGAGCAGTACTTC

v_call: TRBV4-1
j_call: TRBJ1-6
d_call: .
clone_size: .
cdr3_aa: CASSQDRDPRRSPLHF
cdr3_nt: TGCGCCAGCAGCCAAGACAGGGACCCCAGGCGGTCACCCCTCCACTTT

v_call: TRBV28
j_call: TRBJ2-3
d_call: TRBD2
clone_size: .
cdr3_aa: CASSLEASGGTTDTQYF
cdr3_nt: TGTGCCAGCAGTTTAGAAGCTAGCGGGGGCACCACAGATACGCAGTATTTT